The entry that follows covers one T cell receptor beta chain sequence. What it binds is unknown. The CDR3 has 15 amino acids. V dropped 6 bases and J dropped 5 bases, with 17 bases sitting between them. CDR1 MNHNY and CDR2 SVGAGI come from the germline V gene (reference sequence). Using immunoSEQ multiplex PCR, the repertoire was profiled, and TCRdb retains in-frame clones only, with some absent. This table holds 57,000 or so clones, 70% to 90% found once. These data originate in a study of OX40 agonist ivuxolimab in advanced cancers. Looking at the study overall: Patients treated during dose escalation were battling hepatocellular carcinoma, melanoma, renal cell or head and neck cancer.

Points from the study as a whole: Both blood CD4+ and CD8+ T cells showed clonal growth by week 6 at 0.1 to 3.0 mg/kg.

This clonotype was obtained from an adult with an advanced solid tumor such as melanoma, head and neck, liver or kidney cancer. The chain recombines TRBV6-6 with TRBJ2-1, with D unresolved. Specimen: CD4+ or CD8+ T cells sorted from blood, collected in a trial of the OX40 agonist ivuxolimab. In DNA form, the CDR3 reads TGTGCCAGCAGCCCGGACGAATACATCAACAATGAGCAGTTCTTC. Translation gives CASSPDEYINNEQFF.